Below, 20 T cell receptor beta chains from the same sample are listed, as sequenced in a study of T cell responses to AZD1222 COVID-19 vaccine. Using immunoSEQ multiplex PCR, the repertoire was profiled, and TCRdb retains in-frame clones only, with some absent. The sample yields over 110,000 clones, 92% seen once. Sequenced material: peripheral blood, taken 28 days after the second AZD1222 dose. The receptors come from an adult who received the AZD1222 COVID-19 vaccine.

CDR3 amino acids: CASSVPGDREGYTF. The CDR3 bases are TGTGCCAGCAGCGTACCTGGGGACAGAGAGGGCTACACCTTC. This chain uses TRBV7-8 with TRBJ1-2; 7 positions match TRBD1. The CDR3 has 14 residues. The V gene end was trimmed by 5 bases and the J gene end by 8 bases; junction bases not matched to a gene: 11. Germline V gene data show CDR1 as SGHVS and CDR2 as FQNEAQ.

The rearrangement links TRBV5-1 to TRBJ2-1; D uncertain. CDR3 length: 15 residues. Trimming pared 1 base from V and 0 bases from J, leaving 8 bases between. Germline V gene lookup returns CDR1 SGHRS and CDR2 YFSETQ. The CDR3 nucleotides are TGCGCCAGCAGCTTGCTGCTAAGCTCCTACAATGAGCAGTTCTTC. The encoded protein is CASSLLLSSYNEQFF.

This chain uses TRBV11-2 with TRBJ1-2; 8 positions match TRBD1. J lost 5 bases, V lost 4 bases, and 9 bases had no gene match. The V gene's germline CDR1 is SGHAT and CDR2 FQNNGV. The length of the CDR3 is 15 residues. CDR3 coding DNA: TGTGCCAGCAGCTCCCAGCAGGGGGCAGGGTATGGCTACACCTTC. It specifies CASSSQQGAGYGYTF.

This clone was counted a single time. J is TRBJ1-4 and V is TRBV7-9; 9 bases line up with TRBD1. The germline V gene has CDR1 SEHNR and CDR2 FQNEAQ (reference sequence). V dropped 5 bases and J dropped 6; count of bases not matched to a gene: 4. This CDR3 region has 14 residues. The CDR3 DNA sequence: TGTGCCAGCAGCACCACAGGGGGCTATGAAAAACTGTTTTTT. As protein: CASSTTGGYEKLFF.

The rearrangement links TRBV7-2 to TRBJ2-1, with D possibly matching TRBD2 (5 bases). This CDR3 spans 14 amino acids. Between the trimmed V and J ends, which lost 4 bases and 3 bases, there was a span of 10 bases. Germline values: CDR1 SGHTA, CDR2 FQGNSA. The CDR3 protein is CASSYGGYYNEQFF. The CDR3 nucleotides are TGTGCCAGCAGCTACGGAGGATACTACAATGAGCAGTTCTTC.

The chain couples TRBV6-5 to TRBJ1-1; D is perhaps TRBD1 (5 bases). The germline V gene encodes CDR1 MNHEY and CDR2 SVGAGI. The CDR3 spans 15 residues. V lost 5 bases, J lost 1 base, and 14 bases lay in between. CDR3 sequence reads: CASSQGAVGNTEAFF. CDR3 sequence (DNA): TGTGCCAGCAGTCAGGGAGCGGTGGGGAACACTGAAGCTTTCTTT.

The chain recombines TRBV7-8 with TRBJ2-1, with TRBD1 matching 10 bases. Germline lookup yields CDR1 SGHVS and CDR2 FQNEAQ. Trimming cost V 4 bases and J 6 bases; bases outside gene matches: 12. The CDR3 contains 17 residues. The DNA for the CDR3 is TGTGCCAGCAGCTGGCCCGGGACAGGGGATTATGGCAATGAGCAGTTCTTC. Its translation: CASSWPGTGDYGNEQFF.

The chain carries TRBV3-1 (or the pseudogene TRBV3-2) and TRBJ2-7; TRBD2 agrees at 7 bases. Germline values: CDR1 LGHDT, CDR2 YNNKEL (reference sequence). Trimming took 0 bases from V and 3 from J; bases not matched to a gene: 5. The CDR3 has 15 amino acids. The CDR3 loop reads CASSQDRDYLYEQYF. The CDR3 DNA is TGTGCCAGCAGCCAAGATCGGGACTATCTCTACGAGCAGTACTTC.

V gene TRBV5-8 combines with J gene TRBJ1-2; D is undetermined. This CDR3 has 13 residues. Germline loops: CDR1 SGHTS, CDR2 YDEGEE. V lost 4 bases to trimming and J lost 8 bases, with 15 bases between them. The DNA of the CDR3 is TGTGCCAGCAGCCTTCCACCTTCGGGCGGCTACACCTTC. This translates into CASSLPPSGGYTF. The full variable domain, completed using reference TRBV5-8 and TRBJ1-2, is EAGVTQSPTHLIKTRGQQATLRCSPISGHTSVYWYQQALGLGLQFLLWYDEGEERNRGNFPPRFSGRQFPNYSSELNVNALELEDSALYLCASSLPPSGGYTFGSGTRLTVV.

For the CDR3, the DNA is TGTGCCAGCAGTGCAGGGGGCGAGAATGAGCAGTTCTTC. Amino acid sequence: CASSAGGENEQFF. The rearrangement links TRBV6-4 to TRBJ2-1, with 8 nucleotides matching TRBD1. Germline V CDR1 and CDR2: MRHNA, SNTAGT. The CDR3 spans 13 residues. Germline trimming cut 4 bases from V and 7 bases from J; bases unmatched to any gene: 3.

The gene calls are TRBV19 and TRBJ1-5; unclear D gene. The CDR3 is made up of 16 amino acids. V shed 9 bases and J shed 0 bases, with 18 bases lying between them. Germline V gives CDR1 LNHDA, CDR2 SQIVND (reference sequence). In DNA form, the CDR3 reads TGTGCCAGCAAAGACGTAGTTGCCTCTAGCAATCAGCCCCAGCATTTT. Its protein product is CASKDVVASSNQPQHF.

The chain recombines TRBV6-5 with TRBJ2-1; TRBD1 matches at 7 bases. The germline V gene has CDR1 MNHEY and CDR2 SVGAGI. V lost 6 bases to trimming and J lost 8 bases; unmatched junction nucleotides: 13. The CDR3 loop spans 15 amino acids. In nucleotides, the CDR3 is TGTGCCAGCAGACTTCTCTCGACAGGGTGGGATGAGCAGTTCTTC. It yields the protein CASRLLSTGWDEQFF.

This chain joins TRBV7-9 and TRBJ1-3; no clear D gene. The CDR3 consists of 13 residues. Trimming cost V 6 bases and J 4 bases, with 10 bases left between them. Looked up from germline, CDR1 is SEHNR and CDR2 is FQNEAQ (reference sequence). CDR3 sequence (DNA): TGTGCCAGCAGGGCAGATCCGGGAAACACCATATATTTT. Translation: CASRADPGNTIYF.

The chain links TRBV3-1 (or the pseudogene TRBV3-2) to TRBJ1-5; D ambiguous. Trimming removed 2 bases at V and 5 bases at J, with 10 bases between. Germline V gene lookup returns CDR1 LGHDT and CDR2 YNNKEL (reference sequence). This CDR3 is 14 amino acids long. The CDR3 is CASSQWDSDQPQHF. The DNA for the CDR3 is TGTGCCAGCAGCCAATGGGATTCGGATCAGCCCCAGCATTTT.

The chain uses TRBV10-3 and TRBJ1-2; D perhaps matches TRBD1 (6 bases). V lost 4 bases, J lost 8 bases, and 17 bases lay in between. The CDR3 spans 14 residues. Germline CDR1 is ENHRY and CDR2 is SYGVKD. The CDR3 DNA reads TGTGCCATCAGTGGCGAGGGGGGGGCGATCGGCTACACCTTC. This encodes CAISGEGGAIGYTF.

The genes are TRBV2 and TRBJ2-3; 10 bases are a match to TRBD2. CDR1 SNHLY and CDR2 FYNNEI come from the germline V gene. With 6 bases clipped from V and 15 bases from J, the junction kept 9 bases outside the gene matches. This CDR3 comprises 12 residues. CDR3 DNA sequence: TGTGCCAGCAGGGACCTAGCGGGAGTAGGTTATTTT. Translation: CASRDLAGVGYF.

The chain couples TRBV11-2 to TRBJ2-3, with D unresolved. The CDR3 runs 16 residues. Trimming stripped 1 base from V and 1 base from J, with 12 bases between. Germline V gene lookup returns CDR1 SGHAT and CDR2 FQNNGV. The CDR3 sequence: CASSLGPTGGTDTQYF. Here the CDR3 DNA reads TGTGCCAGCAGCTTAGGACCCACTGGGGGCACAGATACGCAGTATTTT. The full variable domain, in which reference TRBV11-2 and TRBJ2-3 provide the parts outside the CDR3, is EAGVAQSPRYKIIEKRQSVAFWCNPISGHATLYWYQQILGQGPKLLIQFQNNGVVDDSQLPKDRFSAERLKGVDSTLKIQPAKLEDSAVYLCASSLGPTGGTDTQYFGPGTRLTVL.

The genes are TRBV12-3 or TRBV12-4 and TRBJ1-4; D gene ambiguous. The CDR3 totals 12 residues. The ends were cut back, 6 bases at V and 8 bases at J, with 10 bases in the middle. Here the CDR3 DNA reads TGTGCCAGCAGCTCATCCGGCGAAAAACTGTTTTTT. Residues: CASSSSGEKLFF.

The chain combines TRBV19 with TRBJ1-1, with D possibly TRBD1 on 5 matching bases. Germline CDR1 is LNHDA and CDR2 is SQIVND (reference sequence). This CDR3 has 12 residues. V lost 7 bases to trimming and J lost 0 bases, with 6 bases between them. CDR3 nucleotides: TGTGCCAGTACAGGGATGAACACTGAAGCTTTCTTT. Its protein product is CASTGMNTEAFF.

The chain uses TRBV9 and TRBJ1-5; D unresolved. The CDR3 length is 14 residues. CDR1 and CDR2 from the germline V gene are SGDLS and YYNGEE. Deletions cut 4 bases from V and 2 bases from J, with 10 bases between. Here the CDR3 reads CASSPRGGNQPQHF. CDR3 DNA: TGTGCCAGCAGCCCCCGTGGGGGCAATCAGCCCCAGCATTTT. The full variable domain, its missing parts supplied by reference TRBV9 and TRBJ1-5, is DSGVTQTPKHLITATGQRVTLRCSPRSGDLSVYWYQQSLDQGLQFLIQYYNGEERAKGNILERFSAQQFPDLHSELNLSSLELGDSALYFCASSPRGGNQPQHFGDGTRLSIL.